This T cell receptor beta chain was sequenced during a study of cytomegalovirus exposure and HLA in healthy donors. For this clone: Its cognate antigen is unknown.

Despite likely unrecorded immune exposures, the donors were nominally healthy at the time of sampling. With 60 Vbeta and 13 Jbeta primers, the PCR was carried out. Measured with immunoSEQ multiplex PCR; TCRdb has only the in-frame clones, and not every one. The sample has roughly 190,000 clones, approximately 85% seen once. The study, taken as a whole, reports: The study listed 150 to 200 cytomegalovirus-associated TCR beta chains. The authors reported that TCR beta sequences could predict HLA-A and HLA-B alleles. These predictions were accurate for most subjects in the first cohort.

The TCR was taken from a woman between 18 and 29 years old in good health and CMV-seronegative. Sequencing was carried out using PBMCs.

CDR3 in amino acids: CASSYIQESEAFF. CDR3 bases: TGTGCCAGCAGTTACATCCAGGAATCGGAAGCTTTCTTT. This chain links TRBV6-5 with TRBJ1-1; D gene unclear. Germline-derived CDR1 and CDR2 are MNHEY and SVGAGI. The V and J ends lost 2 bases and 8 bases respectively, with 12 bases between them. This CDR3 has 13 residues.